The present T cell receptor (beta chain) was sequenced within a study of blood T cell repertoires in COVID-19. The length of the CDR3 is 17 residues. Germline V gene lookup returns CDR1 LGHDT and CDR2 YNNKEL (reference sequence). With 4 bases removed from V and 0 bases from J, the gap between germline ends came to 16 bases. The data were produced by immunoSEQ multiplex PCR, yet TCRdb's version contains in-frame clones alone and is incomplete. This repertoire shows 250,000 or so clones, about 90% found once; its top ten account for over 3%. The genes are TRBV3-1 (or the pseudogene TRBV3-2) and TRBJ1-5; maybe TRBD1 (6 bases). Specimen: PBMCs or T cells enriched from blood (not recorded which). The sequence derives from a woman between 35 and 50 years old who had been exposed to COVID-19. The CDR3, as DNA: TGTGCCAGCAGCCGAGAAGAAGGGACATATAGCAATCAGCCCCAGCATTTT. Its protein is CASSREEGTYSNQPQHF.